The rows below give T cell receptor beta chains drawn from one sample of a study of T cells in Graves' hyperthyroidism and ophthalmopathy. Using its own MiXCR run on the multiplex PCR reads, TCRdb lists one record per CDR3 protein. Of about 300,000 distinct CDR3 sequences listed, approximately 19% are singletons. Sequencing was done on a sample of blood. The source is a man in his fifties or sixties with Graves' ophthalmopathy. The CDR3 runs from the conserved cysteine through the conserved F or W. A D gene is named only where the DNA matches it firmly. Size values are once, few and many counts, or a class for expanded clones, and some rows have none.

DNA: TGCAGTGCCCCGGTTGAGGGCCAGCCCCAGCATTTT; CDR3: CSAPVEGQPQHF; D: .; J: TRBJ1-5; V: TRBV20-1; size: .
DNA: TGCAGTGCTCCAGGGCCCATGGCCTACAATGAGCAGTTCTTC; CDR3: CSAPGPMAYNEQFF; D: .; J: TRBJ2-1; V: TRBV20-1; size: many
DNA: TGCGCCAGCAGTACCCGGGGGGGCACTGAAGCTTTCTTT; CDR3: CASSTRGGTEAFF; D: .; J: TRBJ1-1; V: TRBV5-1; size: many
DNA: TGTGCCAGCAGCACAAGGGGGCTAGCGGGACACACCGGGGAGCTGTTTTTT; CDR3: CASSTRGLAGHTGELFF; D: TRBD2; J: TRBJ2-2; V: TRBV7-2; size: few
DNA: TGCGCCAGCAGCCAAGATCGGGCAGGGGCGAACACCGGGGAGCTGTTTTTT; CDR3: CASSQDRAGANTGELFF; D: .; J: TRBJ2-2; V: TRBV4-1; size: many
DNA: TGTGCCATCAGTCCGGGGATGGAAGGCTACACCTTC; CDR3: CAISPGMEGYTF; D: .; J: TRBJ1-2; V: TRBV10-3; size: few
DNA: TGTGCCAGCAGCCGATCTGCCGACTCTGGAAACACCATATATTTT; CDR3: CASSRSADSGNTIYF; D: .; J: TRBJ1-3; V: TRBV12-3/TRBV12-4; size: .
DNA: TGTGCCAGCAGGGCGGGACTAGCTCGAGGTGTCTCAGATACGCAGTATTTT; CDR3: CASRAGLARGVSDTQYF; D: TRBD2; J: TRBJ2-3; V: TRBV2; size: many
DNA: TGTGCCAGCAGCTCCCAGGGGGTGACCTACAATGAGCAGTTCTTC; CDR3: CASSSQGVTYNEQFF; D: TRBD1; J: TRBJ2-1; V: TRBV7-2; size: many
DNA: TGTGCCAGCTCTCCCACCAGGGAACAGCCCCAGCATTTT; CDR3: CASSPTREQPQHF; D: .; J: TRBJ1-5; V: TRBV18; size: few
DNA: TGTGCCAGCAGTTACGAGACAGGTGGTCCCTCCGAGCAGTACTTC; CDR3: CASSYETGGPSEQYF; D: .; J: TRBJ2-7; V: TRBV6-2/TRBV6-3; size: many
DNA: TGTGCCAGCAGCTTTACTACTAGCGGGACGGATTTT; CDR3: CASSFTTSGTDF; D: TRBD2; J: TRBJ2-3; V: TRBV11-2; size: few
DNA: TGCAGCGTTGAGTGGCAGGGAACAGATACGCAGTATTTT; CDR3: CSVEWQGTDTQYF; D: .; J: TRBJ2-3; V: TRBV29-1; size: few
DNA: TGTGCCAGCTCACCACGGGATTTCACTGAAGCTTTCTTT; CDR3: CASSPRDFTEAFF; D: .; J: TRBJ1-1; V: TRBV18; size: many